Listed here is a single T cell receptor beta chain. Its cognate antigen is unknown. Primers used in a second PCR of about 6 to 12 cycles were a sample-barcoded 5' primer and a J-beta primer mix. TCRdb fed the 5' RACE reads into MiXCR, producing one record per CDR3 protein. The data show 850,000 to 1,100,000 distinct CDR3 sequences, roughly two fifths seen once. The data were obtained in a study of blood T cells in healthy people across ages. This CDR3 is built from 15 residues. The germline CDR1 and CDR2 sequences are SGHAT and FQDESV (reference sequence). With 1 base removed from V and 1 base from J, the gap between germline ends came to 10 bases. Study results and caveats: While age rose, TCR beta diversity per million T cells dropped in a roughly linear way. Higher diversity, along with more naive CD4+ cells, distinguished long-lived donors from aged donors. For the donors, CMV status was unknown and possibly confounded expanded clonotype changes.

The clonotype comes from a man between 18 and 35 years old in good health. The chain carries TRBV11-1 and TRBJ1-1; D gene ambiguous. The sequencing sample was made of blood. The CDR3 region is CASSLGRTANTEAFF. The CDR3, as DNA: TGTGCCAGCAGCTTAGGGCGGACCGCGAACACTGAAGCTTTCTTT.